A selection of T cell receptor beta chains follows, all from one sample in a study of regulatory T cells in long-lasting Graves disease. In TCRdb, the multiplex PCR reads were re-called with MiXCR into one record per CDR3 protein. The sample yields under 500,000 distinct CDR3 sequences, 20% seen once. Source: peripheral blood mononuclear cells (PBMCs), taken when the disease was refractory, from a patient treated with antithyroid drugs. The source is a female donor with Graves disease. The CDR3 runs from the conserved cysteine through the conserved F or W. Fields, in order: clone size, J gene, V gene, CDR3 protein. Only part of the rows carry a size: once, few, many, or a class if the clone is expanded.

>NA|TRBJ1-5|TRBV6-2/TRBV6-3
CATHSGNQPQHF
>NA|TRBJ2-7|TRBV18
CASSPRSLITHEQYF
>few|TRBJ1-3|TRBV9
CASSAQTHSGNTIYF
>many|TRBJ1-5|TRBV2
CASSGEDRGRQPQHF
>few|TRBJ2-7|TRBV20-1
CSAVEPLSYEQYF
>NA|TRBJ2-5|TRBV9
CASSVVVGRETQYF
>many|TRBJ2-5|TRBV3-1
CASSQLPSGAQETQYF
>many|TRBJ2-6|TRBV28
CASREGTGNSGANVLTF
>NA|TRBJ1-4|TRBV18
CASSPDASRTYEKLFF
>few|TRBJ2-7|TRBV10-3
CAISESLLAGSYEQYF
>NA|TRBJ2-7|TRBV27
CASSLDSLAYEQYF
>many|TRBJ1-5|TRBV28
CASDRVGNQPQHF
>few|TRBJ2-7|TRBV19
CASSPGIDGSYEQYF
>NA|TRBJ2-2|TRBV6-4
CASGRANTGELFF
>many|TRBJ2-5|TRBV28
CASDTSGRTQETQYF
>NA|TRBJ2-7|TRBV27
CASKIQGPYYEQYF
>few|TRBJ2-2|TRBV12-3/TRBV12-4
CASSLNAGELFF
>many|TRBJ1-2|TRBV5-6
CASSKTGPQGYTF
>many|TRBJ2-7|TRBV7-9
CASSPLGQVVRSYEQYF
>many|TRBJ2-7|TRBV27
CASSPLSTSSYEQYF
>NA|TRBJ2-3|TRBV29-1
CSVEGTTSSTDTQYF
>NA|TRBJ2-7|TRBV7-9
CASSWATRPYEQYF
>NA|TRBJ1-1|TRBV7-8
CASSFSENTETFF
>many|TRBJ1-2|TRBV6-1
CASKNTGPIYGYTF
>NA|TRBJ2-2|TRBV7-9
CASSLESRLTNTGELFF
>NA|TRBJ2-7|TRBV19
CASSYGLVGVGYEQYF
>few|TRBJ2-2|TRBV9
CASSVVGANTGELFF
>NA|TRBJ1-5|TRBV28
CASSLYRGVQPQHF
>NA|TRBJ2-7|TRBV6-2/TRBV6-3
CASSPSVTYEQYF